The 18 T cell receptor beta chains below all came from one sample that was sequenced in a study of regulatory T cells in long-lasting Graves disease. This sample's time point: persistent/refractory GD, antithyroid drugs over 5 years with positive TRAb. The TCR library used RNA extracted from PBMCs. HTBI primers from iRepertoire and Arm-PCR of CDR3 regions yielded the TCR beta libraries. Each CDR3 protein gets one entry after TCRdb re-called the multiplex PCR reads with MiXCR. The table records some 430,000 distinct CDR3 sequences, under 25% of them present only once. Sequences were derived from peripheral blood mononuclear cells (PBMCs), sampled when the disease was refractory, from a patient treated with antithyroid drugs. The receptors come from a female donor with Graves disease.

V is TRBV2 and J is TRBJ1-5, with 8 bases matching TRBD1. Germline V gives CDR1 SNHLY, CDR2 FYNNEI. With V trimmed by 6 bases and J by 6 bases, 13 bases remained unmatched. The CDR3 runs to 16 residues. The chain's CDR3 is CASSLGGQGAPQPQHF. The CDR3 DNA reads TGTGCCAGCAGCTTGGGAGGACAGGGCGCACCTCAGCCCCAGCATTTT.

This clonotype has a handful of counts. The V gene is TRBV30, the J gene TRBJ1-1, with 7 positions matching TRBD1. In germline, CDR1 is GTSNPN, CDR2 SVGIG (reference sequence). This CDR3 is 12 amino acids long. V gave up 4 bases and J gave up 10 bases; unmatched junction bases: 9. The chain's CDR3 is CAWTTGAGRAFF. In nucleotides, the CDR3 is TGTGCCTGGACTACAGGGGCCGGCAGAGCTTTCTTT. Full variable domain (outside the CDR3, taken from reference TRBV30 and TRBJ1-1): SQTIHQWPATLVQPVGSPLSLECTVEGTSNPNLYWYRQAAGRGLQLLFYSVGIGQISSEVPQNLSASRPQDRQFILSSKKLLLSDSGFYLCAWTTGAGRAFFGQGTRLTVV.

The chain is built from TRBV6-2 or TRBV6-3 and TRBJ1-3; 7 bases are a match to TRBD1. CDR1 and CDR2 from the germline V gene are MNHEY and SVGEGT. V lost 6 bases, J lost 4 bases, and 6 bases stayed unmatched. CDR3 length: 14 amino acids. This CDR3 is CASRLEGAGNTIYF. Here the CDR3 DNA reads TGTGCCAGCAGGCTTGAGGGGGCCGGAAACACCATATATTTT.

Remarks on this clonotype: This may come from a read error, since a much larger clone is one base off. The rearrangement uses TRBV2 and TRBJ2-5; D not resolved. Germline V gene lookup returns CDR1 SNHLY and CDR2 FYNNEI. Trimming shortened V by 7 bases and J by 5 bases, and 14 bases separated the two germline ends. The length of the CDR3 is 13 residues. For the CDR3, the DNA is TGTGCCAGCATGAGAATCCCGCGGGAGACCCAGTACTTC. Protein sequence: CASMRIPRETQYF.

The CDR3 loop reads CASSFNRDNEQYF. In DNA, the CDR3 is TGTGCCAGCAGTTTCAACAGGGATAACGAGCAGTACTTC. This chain links TRBV6-5 with TRBJ2-7, with a possible D match to TRBD1 (6 bases). This CDR3 has 13 residues. CDR1 is MNHEY, CDR2 SVGAGI, per germline. Trimming took off 4 bases at V and 5 bases at J, with 12 bases between the two ends.

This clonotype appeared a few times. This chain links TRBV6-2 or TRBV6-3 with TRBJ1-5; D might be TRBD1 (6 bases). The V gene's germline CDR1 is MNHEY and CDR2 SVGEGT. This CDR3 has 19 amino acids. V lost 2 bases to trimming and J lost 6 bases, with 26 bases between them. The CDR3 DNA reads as TGTGCCAGCAGTTACCTCGAAGCTCACACCGACAGGCTCCTTCAGCCCCAGCATTTT. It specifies CASSYLEAHTDRLLQPQHF.

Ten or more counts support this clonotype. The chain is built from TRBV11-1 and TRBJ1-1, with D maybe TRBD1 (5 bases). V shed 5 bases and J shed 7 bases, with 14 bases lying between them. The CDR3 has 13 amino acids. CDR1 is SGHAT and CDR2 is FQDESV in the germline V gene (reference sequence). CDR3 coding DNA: TGTGCCAGCAGCATATTCGGGGGAGGTGAAGCTTTCTTT. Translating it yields CASSIFGGGEAFF.

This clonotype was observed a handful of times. In DNA form, the CDR3 reads TGTGCCAGCAGCTTCTTAGCGGGGGAAAATTACGAGCAGTACTTC. It is translated as CASSFLAGENYEQYF. This chain links TRBV7-9 with TRBJ2-7, with 9 bases aligning to TRBD2. CDR3 length: 15 residues. V trimming: 3 bases; J trimming: 4 bases; junction bases outside the gene matches: 7. CDR1 is SEHNR and CDR2 is FQNEAQ in the germline V gene (reference sequence).

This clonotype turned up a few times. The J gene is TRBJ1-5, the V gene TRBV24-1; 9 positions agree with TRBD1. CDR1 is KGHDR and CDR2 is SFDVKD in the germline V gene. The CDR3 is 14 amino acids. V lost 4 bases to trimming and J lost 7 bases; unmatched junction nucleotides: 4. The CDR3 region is CATSDTGGGQPQHF. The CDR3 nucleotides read TGTGCCACCAGTGACACAGGGGGCGGCCAGCCCCAGCATTTT.

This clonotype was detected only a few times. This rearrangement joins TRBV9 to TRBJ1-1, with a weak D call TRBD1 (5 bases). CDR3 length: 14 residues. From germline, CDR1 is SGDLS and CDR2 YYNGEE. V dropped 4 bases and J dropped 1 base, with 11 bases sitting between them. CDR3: CASSTGHTNTEAFF. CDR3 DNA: TGTGCCAGCAGCACCGGACACACGAACACTGAAGCTTTCTTT.

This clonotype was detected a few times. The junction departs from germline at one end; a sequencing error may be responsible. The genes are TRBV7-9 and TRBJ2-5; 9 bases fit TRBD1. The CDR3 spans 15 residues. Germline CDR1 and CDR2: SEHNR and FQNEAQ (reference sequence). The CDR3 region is CASSLGKQGARIPDF. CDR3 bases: TGTGCCAGCAGCTTAGGCAAACAGGGGGCGCGAATCCCGGACTTC.

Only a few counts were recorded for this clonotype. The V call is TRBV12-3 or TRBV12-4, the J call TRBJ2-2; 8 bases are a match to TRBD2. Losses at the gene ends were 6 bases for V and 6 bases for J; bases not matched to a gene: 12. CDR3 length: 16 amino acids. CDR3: CASSPGDSGTPGELFF. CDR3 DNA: TGTGCCAGCAGCCCCGGCGATAGCGGGACTCCCGGGGAGCTGTTTTTT.

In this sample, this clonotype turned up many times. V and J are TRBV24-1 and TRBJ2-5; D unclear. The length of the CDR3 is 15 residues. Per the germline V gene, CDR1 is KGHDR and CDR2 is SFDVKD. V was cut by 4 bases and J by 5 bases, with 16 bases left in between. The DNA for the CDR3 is TGTGCCACCAGTGACCTAACCTTAGGCGGCGAGACCCAGTACTTC. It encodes CATSDLTLGGETQYF.

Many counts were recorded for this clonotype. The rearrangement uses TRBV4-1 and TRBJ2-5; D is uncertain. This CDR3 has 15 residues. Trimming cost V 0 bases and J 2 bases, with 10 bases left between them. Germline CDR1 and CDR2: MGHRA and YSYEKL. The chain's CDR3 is CASSQDSGVQETQYF. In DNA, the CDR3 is TGCGCCAGCAGCCAAGATTCAGGCGTTCAAGAGACCCAGTACTTC.

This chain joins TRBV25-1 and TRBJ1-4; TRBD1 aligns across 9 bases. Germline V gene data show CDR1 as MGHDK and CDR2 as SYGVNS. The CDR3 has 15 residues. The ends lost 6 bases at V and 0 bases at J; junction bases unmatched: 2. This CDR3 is CASSRDRATNEKLFF. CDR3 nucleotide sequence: TGTGCCAGCAGCCGGGACAGGGCAACTAATGAAAAACTGTTTTTT.

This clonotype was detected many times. CDR3 region: CASSQMYEQYF. The DNA of the CDR3 is TGTGCCAGCAGCCAAATGTACGAGCAGTACTTC. The chain is built from TRBV3-1 and TRBJ2-7; D gene ambiguous. The CDR3 has 11 amino acids. Trimming took 2 bases from V and 4 from J, leaving 3 bases between them. Looked up from germline, CDR1 is LGHDT and CDR2 is YNNKEL (reference sequence).

The CDR3 nucleotides read TGTGCCAGCAGCGATACAAGTTTAGGGCAAGATACGCAGTATTTT. Encoded protein: CASSDTSLGQDTQYF. The V call is TRBV7-9, the J call TRBJ2-3; D call uncertain. CDR1 is SEHNR, CDR2 FQNEAQ, per germline (reference sequence). The CDR3 has 15 residues. Trimming cost V 5 bases and J 5 bases, with 17 bases left between them.

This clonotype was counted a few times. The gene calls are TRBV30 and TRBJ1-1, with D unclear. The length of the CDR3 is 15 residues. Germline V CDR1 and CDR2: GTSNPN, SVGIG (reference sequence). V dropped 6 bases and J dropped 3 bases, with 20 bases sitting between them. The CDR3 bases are TGTGCCTGTTCTACCGGGTCGACCGCTTACACTGAAGCTTTCTTT. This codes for CACSTGSTAYTEAFF.